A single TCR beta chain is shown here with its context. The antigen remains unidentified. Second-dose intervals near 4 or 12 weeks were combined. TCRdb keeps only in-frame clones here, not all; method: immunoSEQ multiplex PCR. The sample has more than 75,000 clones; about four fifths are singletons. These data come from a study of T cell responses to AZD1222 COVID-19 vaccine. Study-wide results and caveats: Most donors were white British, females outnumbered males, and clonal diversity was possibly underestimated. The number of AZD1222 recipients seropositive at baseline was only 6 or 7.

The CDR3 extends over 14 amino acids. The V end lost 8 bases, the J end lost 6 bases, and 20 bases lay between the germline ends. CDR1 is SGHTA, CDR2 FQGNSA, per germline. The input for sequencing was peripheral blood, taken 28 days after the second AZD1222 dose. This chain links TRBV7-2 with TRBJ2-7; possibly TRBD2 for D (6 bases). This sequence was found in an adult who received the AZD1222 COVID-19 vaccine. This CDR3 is CASGPLSGRTEQYF. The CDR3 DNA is TGTGCCAGCGGCCCTCTTAGCGGTCGGACCGAGCAGTACTTC.